Below are 26 T cell receptor beta chains sequenced from a single sample in a study of PD-1 blockade in classical Hodgkin lymphoma. Produced via immunoSEQ multiplex PCR; TCRdb's table is partial and in-frame only. In the table there are tens of thousands of clones, around nine tenths of which are singletons. Indicated time point: cycle 4 day 1 (C4D1), after around six weeks of nivolumab. Patients all relapsed after autologous stem cell transplantation, and there was variation in brentuximab vedotin exposure. Sequenced material: peripheral blood mononuclear cells (PBMCs), taken before the fourth cycle of nivolumab. The receptors originated from a human donor with classical Hodgkin lymphoma.

This clone has only a few counts. The rearrangement uses TRBV27 and TRBJ1-4; a possible D gene is TRBD1 (5 bases). Germline values: CDR1 MNHEY, CDR2 SMNVEV (reference sequence). CDR3 size: 14 residues. The germline V and J ends were trimmed by 2 bases and 8 bases, with 12 bases remaining between them. As DNA, the CDR3 is TGTGCCAGCAGTTTAGGCGACAGTCGGGAAAAACTGTTTTTT. It specifies CASSLGDSREKLFF.

This clone was found a few times. The sample has other DNA sequences that encode this CDR3 too. The chain couples TRBV5-6 to TRBJ2-5; a weak D match, TRBD2 (6 bases). Germline V gives CDR1 SGHDT, CDR2 YYEEEE. The CDR3 totals 16 residues. V dropped 1 base and J dropped 5 bases, with 18 bases sitting between them. The CDR3 bases are TGTGCCAGCAGCTTGTATCCGGGAGCGGCTGTGGAGACCCAGTACTTC. It specifies CASSLYPGAAVETQYF.

This chain links TRBV6-1 with TRBJ2-5, with unresolved D. The CDR3 extends over 14 amino acids. Germline CDR1 reads MNHNS; CDR2 reads SASEGT. V lost 2 bases to trimming and J lost 2 bases, with 9 bases between them. The CDR3 reads CASSERVRQETQYF. The CDR3 nucleotides read TGTGCCAGCAGTGAAAGGGTCAGGCAAGAGACCCAGTACTTC.

The chain has TRBV7-8 and TRBJ1-5; 9 positions agree with TRBD1. Trimming at V came to 6 bases and at J to 7 bases, leaving 4 bases not matched to a gene. The CDR3 runs 13 residues. Germline V gene data show CDR1 as SGHVS and CDR2 as FQNEAQ. The CDR3 region is CASRGQGGQPQHF. Written as DNA, the CDR3 is TGTGCCAGCAGGGGACAGGGAGGACAGCCCCAGCATTTT.

CDR3 in amino acids: CASSVAGGFYEQYF. In DNA, the CDR3 is TGTGCCAGCAGTGTTGCGGGGGGGTTTTACGAGCAGTACTTC. The V call is TRBV6-1, the J call TRBJ2-7, with TRBD2 matching 9 bases. With V trimmed by 4 bases and J by 4 bases, 5 bases remained unmatched. Per the germline V gene, CDR1 is MNHNS and CDR2 is SASEGT. The CDR3 runs to 14 residues.

This clone is a singleton in its sample. This chain links TRBV10-3 with TRBJ2-7; D may be TRBD1 or TRBD2 (6 bases each). CDR3 size: 18 residues. The germline V gene encodes CDR1 ENHRY and CDR2 SYGVKD. Trimming removed 0 bases from V and 9 bases from J, with 27 bases in between. The CDR3 region has the DNA TGTGCCATCAGTGAGTCCGCCCTTCCCAGGGGAGGATTGGGACTGCAGTACTTC. This gives the protein CAISESALPRGGLGLQYF.

The chain is built from TRBV19 and TRBJ2-2; no definite D call. Trimming shortened V by 4 bases and J by 8 bases, and 11 bases separated the two germline ends. This CDR3 has 13 residues. CDR1 is LNHDA, CDR2 SQIVND, per germline (reference sequence). DNA of the CDR3: TGTGCCAGTAGTACTACCCTCTTAGGGGAGCTGTTTTTT. Encoded protein: CASSTTLLGELFF.

The chain combines TRBV6-5 with TRBJ2-7, with D perhaps TRBD1 or TRBD2 (5 bases each). CDR3 size: 15 residues. Trimming removed 6 bases from V and 0 bases from J, with 15 bases in between. Germline V CDR1 and CDR2: MNHEY, SVGAGI. The CDR3 spells CASSHRDPSSYEQYF. CDR3 DNA: TGTGCCAGCAGCCACCGGGACCCGAGCTCCTACGAGCAGTACTTC.

The CDR3 sequence is CASTTATASYEQYF. For the CDR3, the DNA is TGTGCCAGCACCACGGCGACAGCTTCCTACGAGCAGTACTTC. This chain uses TRBV6-1 with TRBJ2-7; D might be TRBD1 (5 bases). The V gene's germline CDR1 is MNHNS and CDR2 SASEGT. V was cut by 7 bases and J by 1 base, with 14 bases left in between. The CDR3 consists of 14 residues.

This clone was observed once. The chain employs TRBV30 and TRBJ2-3; D may be TRBD2 (5 bases). Germline assignment: CDR1 GTSNPN and CDR2 SVGIG (reference sequence). The CDR3 is 16 amino acids. V gave up 4 bases and J gave up 1 base, with 18 bases separating them. CDR3 in DNA: TGTGCCTGGACGTTCCGGGGTGGGTTCGGCACAGATACGCAGTATTTT. It translates to CAWTFRGGFGTDTQYF.

The chain recombines TRBV9 with TRBJ2-7; TRBD2 agrees at 7 bases. The CDR3 is 16 amino acids. From germline, CDR1 is SGDLS and CDR2 YYNGEE. V trimming: 3 bases; J trimming: 2 bases; junction bases outside the gene matches: 11. CDR3 sequence reads: CASSGKTGLPTYEQYF. CDR3 nucleotide sequence: TGTGCCAGCAGCGGGAAGACGGGACTACCCACCTACGAGCAGTACTTC.

In DNA, the CDR3 is TGTGCCAGCAGTTTGTTGGGTCGCCGGAATGGCTACACCTTC. Protein product: CASSLLGRRNGYTF. This chain links TRBV6-5 with TRBJ1-2; D gene uncertain. V gave up 4 bases and J gave up 6 bases, with 15 bases separating them. The germline CDR1 and CDR2 sequences are MNHEY and SVGAGI. This CDR3 spans 14 amino acids.

This chain links TRBV7-2 with TRBJ1-1; tentative D call: TRBD1 (5 bases). The V end was cut by 5 bases, the J end by 4 bases, with 17 bases between. The CDR3 contains 15 residues. CDR1 SGHTA and CDR2 FQGNSA come from the germline V gene. CDR3 loop: CASSPQDIWVTEAFF. The CDR3, as DNA: TGTGCCAGCAGCCCCCAGGACATTTGGGTCACTGAAGCTTTCTTT.

The J gene is TRBJ2-5, the V gene TRBV7-2; 8 bases fit TRBD1. This CDR3 is 14 amino acids long. Germline values: CDR1 SGHTA, CDR2 FQGNSA. The V segment lost 5 bases and the J segment 5 bases; nucleotides outside the gene matches: 7. The CDR3 DNA reads as TGTGCCAGCAGCCCCACAGGGGGTGGCGAGACCCAGTACTTC. It is translated as CASSPTGGGETQYF.

The genes are TRBV11-3 and TRBJ2-7; 9 bases match TRBD1. Looked up from germline, CDR1 is SGHNT and CDR2 is YENEEA. The CDR3 has 17 residues. The V and J ends lost 4 bases and 4 bases, in that order; junction bases with no gene match: 14. CDR3 nucleotide sequence: TGTGCCAGCAGCTCTCTGCGGGGACAGGGATTTTATTACGAGCAGTACTTC. Its protein product is CASSSLRGQGFYYEQYF.

The chain couples TRBV4-1 to TRBJ2-3; TRBD2 matches at 7 bases. Losses at the gene ends were 2 bases for V and 2 bases for J; bases not matched to a gene: 7. This CDR3 is built from 16 residues. CDR1 and CDR2 (germline): MGHRA, YSYEKL. The CDR3 loop reads CASSQLQGGDTDTQYF. CDR3 DNA sequence: TGCGCCAGCAGCCAACTCCAGGGAGGGGACACAGATACGCAGTATTTT.

V is TRBV7-2 and J is TRBJ2-7, with 7 bases fitting TRBD1. Germline V gives CDR1 SGHTA, CDR2 FQGNSA. The V gene end was trimmed by 0 bases and the J gene end by 3 bases; junction bases not matched to a gene: 8. This CDR3 contains 16 residues. In DNA, the CDR3 is TGTGCCAGCAGCTTAGCAGGGGGCTTCGTTGACTACGAGCAGTACTTC. The encoded protein is CASSLAGGFVDYEQYF.

The chain is built from TRBV15 and TRBJ1-6; D remains unclear. The germline V gene encodes CDR1 LNHNV and CDR2 YYDKDF (reference sequence). This CDR3 has 16 residues. V dropped 0 bases and J dropped 8 bases, with 14 bases sitting between them. CDR3 residues: CATSRDLPGRDSPLHF. CDR3 nucleotide sequence: TGTGCCACCAGCAGAGATCTACCGGGTAGAGATTCACCCCTCCACTTT.

CDR3 sequence: CASSIDGGTTMRQFF. The CDR3, as DNA: TGTGCCAGCAGCATCGACGGGGGGACCACAATGAGGCAGTTCTTC. The chain recombines TRBV7-3 with TRBJ2-1, with 7 bases fitting TRBD2. Germline lookup yields CDR1 SGHTA and CDR2 FQGTGA. The J segment lost 12 bases and the V segment lost 5 bases, leaving 16 bases of the junction unmatched. The CDR3 runs to 15 residues.

This clone showed up just a few times. This chain joins TRBV10-3 and TRBJ2-7; D call uncertain. Germline V lookup: CDR1 ENHRY, CDR2 SYGVKD. The CDR3 covers 15 residues. Trimming pared 6 bases from V and 0 bases from J, leaving 15 bases between. The CDR3 sequence: CAIRGGRTDSYEQYF. In nucleotides, the CDR3 is TGTGCCATCAGGGGTGGACGGACCGACTCCTACGAGCAGTACTTC.

This CDR3 is CASRGLAKNIQYF. The CDR3 DNA follows: TGTGCCAGCAGGGGTTTAGCCAAAAACATTCAGTACTTC. The V call is TRBV6-6, the J call TRBJ2-4; unclear D gene. Trimming took off 6 bases at V and 0 bases at J, with 6 bases between the two ends. The germline gives CDR1 MNHNY, CDR2 SVGAGI (reference sequence). The CDR3 is 13 residues long.

This chain uses TRBV7-9 with TRBJ2-7, with unresolved D. The CDR3 totals 16 residues. V was trimmed by 1 base and J by 0 bases, leaving 13 bases between them. Germline V gene data show CDR1 as SEHNR and CDR2 as FQNEAQ (reference sequence). The CDR3 coding sequence is TGTGCCAGCAGCTTAGATCCAGGCAGTAGCTCCTACGAGCAGTACTTC. It codes for CASSLDPGSSSYEQYF.

The V call is TRBV30, the J call TRBJ1-4; the D is unclear. This CDR3 contains 16 residues. V lost 2 bases, J lost 4 bases, and 17 bases lay in between. Germline-derived CDR1 and CDR2 are GTSNPN and SVGIG (reference sequence). CDR3 DNA: TGTGCCTGGAGTATTCAACTGGGTACCGTTAATGAAAAACTGTTTTTT. Its translation: CAWSIQLGTVNEKLFF.

This clone was counted once. The chain combines TRBV6-4 with TRBJ2-1; unclear D gene. There are 13 residues in the CDR3. Germline CDR1 MRHNA, CDR2 SNTAGT. The ends were cut back, 3 bases at V and 5 bases at J, with 8 bases in the middle. As DNA, the CDR3 is TGTGCCAGCAGTGAGGGTCCTAACAATGAGCAGTTCTTC. This sequence encodes CASSEGPNNEQFF.

This clone was counted once. This rearrangement joins TRBV4-2 to TRBJ2-3; TRBD2 might be the D (5 bases). V gave up 5 bases and J gave up 4 bases, with 7 bases separating them. This CDR3 has 12 amino acids. CDR1 is LGHNA and CDR2 is YNFKEQ in the germline V gene. The CDR3 sequence is CASSGLADTQYF. The DNA of the CDR3 is TGTGCCAGCAGCGGACTGGCAGATACGCAGTATTTT.

This CDR3 is CASSPLYRRGLYGYTF. In DNA form, the CDR3 reads TGTGCCAGCAGCCCCTTATATAGGCGGGGATTATATGGCTACACCTTC. This chain joins TRBV7-6 and TRBJ1-2; D not certain. Trimming cost V 5 bases and J 5 bases, with 21 bases left between them. The germline CDR1 and CDR2 sequences are SGHVS and FNYEAQ. The CDR3 sequence is 16 residues long.